This TCR beta chain is drawn from a study of shared clonotypes between healthy human individuals. The wider study: In total, the donors were a couple of women and a few men aged 18 to 49.

At a deep level, the assay was run. Assay used: immunoSEQ multiplex PCR; TCRdb lists only in-frame clones, some missing. This sample has around 100,000 clones, with about 66% found just once. Trimming stripped 6 bases from V and 5 bases from J, with 14 bases between. CDR1 MDHEN and CDR2 SYDVKM come from the germline V gene. This CDR3 has 14 amino acids. The V gene is TRBV28, the J gene TRBJ2-1; D is unresolved. The TCR originated in a woman younger than 45 in good health. Sequencing was performed on memory CD8+ T cells sorted from blood. Subset: CD45RO+ cells pooled with CCR7-negative TemRA cells. CDR3 sequence: CASSTWSAHNEQFF. The CDR3 coding sequence is TGTGCCAGCAGCACCTGGAGTGCCCACAATGAGCAGTTCTTC. Full variable domain (remainder filled in from reference TRBV28 and TRBJ2-1): DVKVTQSSRYLVKRTGEKVFLECVQDMDHENMFWYRQDPGLGLRLIYFSYDVKMKEKGDIPEGYSVSREKKERFSLILESASTNQTSMYLCASSTWSAHNEQFFGPGTRLTVL.